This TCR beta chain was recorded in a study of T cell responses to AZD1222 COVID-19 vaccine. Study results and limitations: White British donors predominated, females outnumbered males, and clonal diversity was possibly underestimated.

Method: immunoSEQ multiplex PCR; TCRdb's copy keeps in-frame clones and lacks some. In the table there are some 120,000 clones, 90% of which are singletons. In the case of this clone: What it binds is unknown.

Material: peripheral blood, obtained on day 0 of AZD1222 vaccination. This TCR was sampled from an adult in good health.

CDR3 protein: CASRRTGPGAQHF. In DNA, the CDR3 is TGTGCCAGCAGGAGGACAGGCCCAGGGGCCCAGCATTTT. The chain uses TRBV28 and TRBJ1-5; 7 nucleotides match TRBD1. V lost 6 bases, J lost 11 bases, and 10 bases stayed unmatched. Germline CDR1 and CDR2: MDHEN and SYDVKM. The CDR3 loop spans 13 amino acids.